Shown below are 5 T cell receptor beta chains from a single sample sequenced in a study of long-term antiretroviral therapy in people with HIV (dated by TCRdb to 2021 to 2024). The immunoSEQ hsTCRB v3.0 assay was used at survey level resolution for TRB variable region sequencing. This is the immuneACCESS table as TCRdb keeps it, with only in-frame sequences that have V and J called. A part of the clones is gone; compared with another copy, unresolved V genes explain less than half, and the rest is unexplained. For this sample there are 35,000 to 55,000 clones; roughly 95% appear just once. Around 3% of the sample belongs to the ten largest clones. The sample in question was unsorted PBMCs, obtained 3.7 years after starting antiretroviral therapy. All receptors come from a woman aged 45 to 65 with HIV.

The genes are TRBV6-6 and TRBJ2-1; D gene unclear. Germline V gene data show CDR1 as MNHNY and CDR2 as SVGAGI (reference sequence). With 5 bases removed from V and 4 bases from J, the gap between germline ends came to 12 bases. CDR3 length: 14 residues. CDR3 region: CASSPSTVYNEQFF. CDR3 in DNA: TGTGCCAGCAGTCCCTCGACGGTTTACAATGAGCAGTTCTTC.

The J gene is TRBJ2-2, the V gene TRBV4-1; 12 positions agree with TRBD1. The germline V gene encodes CDR1 MGHRA and CDR2 YSYEKL. With 2 bases clipped from V and 9 bases from J, the junction kept 4 bases outside the gene matches. This CDR3 has 15 residues. The CDR3: CASSQSGTGGRELFF. CDR3 DNA: TGCGCCAGCAGCCAATCCGGGACAGGGGGCCGGGAGCTGTTTTTT.

This rearrangement joins TRBV20-1 to TRBJ2-3; D gene unclear. The CDR3 has 11 residues. Trimming pared 6 bases from V and 6 bases from J, leaving 10 bases between. Germline lookup yields CDR1 DFQATT and CDR2 SNEGSKA (reference sequence). CDR3 residues: CSAVYQDTQYF. The DNA of the CDR3 is TGCAGTGCAGTCTATCAGGATACGCAGTATTTT.

The rearrangement joins TRBV20-1 to TRBJ1-4; D gene ambiguous. V was clipped by 1 base and J by 8 bases, with 5 bases between them. The germline gives CDR1 DFQATT, CDR2 SNEGSKA (reference sequence). The CDR3 loop spans 11 amino acids. The CDR3 nucleotides are TGCAGTGCTAGAGTAGTGGAAAAACTGTTTTTT. Amino acid sequence: CSARVVEKLFF.

This clone has a single count. This chain joins TRBV27 and TRBJ2-7, with D hard to call. The germline V gene encodes CDR1 MNHEY and CDR2 SMNVEV (reference sequence). Deletions cut 0 bases from V and 6 bases from J, with 6 bases between. The length of the CDR3 is 12 residues. The CDR3 sequence: CASSLSRSEQYF. As DNA, the CDR3 is TGTGCCAGCAGTTTATCGAGGAGCGAGCAGTACTTC.